This entry concerns a single T cell receptor beta chain. The data were obtained in a study of blood T cell repertoires in COVID-19. Whole-study context: Italy, Spain and the United States were the sources of the convalescent and acute COVID-19 samples. The cDNA or gDNA used as material had been derived from T cells, B-cell-depleted T cells, or PBMCs.

Per the authors' pipeline: Reference gene primer amplification in the assay estimated nucleated cell counts. Data came from immunoSEQ multiplex PCR; TCRdb stores just in-frame clones and leaves some out. V, J and clone size are those of that table, while D and trimming were read from the DNA. The sample has more than 200,000 clones, 65% to 85% seen once. Source material: peripheral blood. The receptor was isolated from a woman aged 50 to 60 with acute or convalescent COVID-19.

CDR3 amino acids: CASSPTGPQAEAFF. CDR3 bases: TGTGCCAGCAGCCCGACAGGCCCTCAGGCTGAAGCTTTCTTT. This chain links TRBV7-3 with TRBJ1-1, with D perhaps matching TRBD1 (6 bases). The germline gives CDR1 SGHTA, CDR2 FQGTGA. The V end was cut by 5 bases, the J end by 6 bases, with 16 bases between. This CDR3 has 14 amino acids. The full variable domain, in which reference TRBV7-3 and TRBJ1-1 provide the parts outside the CDR3, is GAGVSQTPSNKVTEKGKYVELRCDPISGHTALYWYRQSLGQGPEFLIYFQGTGAADDSGLPNDRFFAVRPEGSVSTLKIQRTERGDSAVYLCASSPTGPQAEAFFGQGTRLTVV.